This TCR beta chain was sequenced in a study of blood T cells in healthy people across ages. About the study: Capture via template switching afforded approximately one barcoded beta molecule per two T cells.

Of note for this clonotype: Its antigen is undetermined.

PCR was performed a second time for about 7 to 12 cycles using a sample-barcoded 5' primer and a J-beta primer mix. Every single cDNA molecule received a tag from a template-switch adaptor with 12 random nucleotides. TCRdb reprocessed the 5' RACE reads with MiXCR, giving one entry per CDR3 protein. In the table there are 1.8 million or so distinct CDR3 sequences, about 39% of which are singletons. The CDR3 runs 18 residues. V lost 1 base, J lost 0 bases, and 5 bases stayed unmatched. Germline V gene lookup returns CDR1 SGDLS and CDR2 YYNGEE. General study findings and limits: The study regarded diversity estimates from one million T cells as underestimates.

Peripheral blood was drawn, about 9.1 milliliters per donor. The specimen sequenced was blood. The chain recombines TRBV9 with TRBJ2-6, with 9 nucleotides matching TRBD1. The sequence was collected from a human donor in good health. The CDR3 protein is CASSVWDRDSSGANVLTF. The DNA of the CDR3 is TGTGCCAGCAGCGTATGGGACAGGGACAGCTCTGGGGCCAACGTCCTGACTTTC.